Shown below are 8 T cell receptor beta chains from a single sample sequenced in a study of T cells in localized non-small cell lung cancer. TCRdb's table, derived via immunoSEQ multiplex PCR, lists solely in-frame clones and lacks some. The table has about 9,000 clones, 92% seen once; the top ten hold around 7.5%. Sequenced here: peripheral blood, sampled before any cancer treatment. Receptors were obtained from a woman aged 40-70 years with stage I squamous cell lung carcinoma.

V is TRBV6-6 and J is TRBJ1-3; D unclear. Germline loops: CDR1 MNHNY, CDR2 SVGAGI (reference sequence). V was pared by 3 bases and J by 2 bases, with 5 bases between. The CDR3 is made up of 13 amino acids. CDR3 in amino acids: CASSYVPGNTIYF. CDR3 nucleotide sequence: TGTGCCAGCAGTTATGTTCCTGGAAACACCATATATTTT.

The genes are TRBV5-1 and TRBJ2-3; TRBD1 aligns across 10 bases. From germline, CDR1 is SGHRS and CDR2 YFSETQ. This CDR3 region has 17 residues. With V trimmed by 4 bases and J by 1 base, 9 bases remained unmatched. The CDR3 region is CASSRHSGQGGTDTQYF. CDR3 in DNA: TGCGCCAGCAGCCGCCACTCCGGACAGGGGGGCACAGATACGCAGTATTTT.

The chain uses TRBV6-1 and TRBJ2-2; D is undetermined. Germline V gene sequence: CDR1 MNHNS, CDR2 SASEGT. The CDR3 consists of 14 residues. The V and J ends lost 2 bases and 3 bases respectively, with 7 bases between them. The CDR3 loop is CASSEFGHTGELFF. The DNA of the CDR3 is TGTGCCAGCAGTGAATTTGGGCACACCGGGGAGCTGTTTTTT.

The chain links TRBV15 to TRBJ2-1; TRBD1 aligns across 10 bases. J was trimmed by 3 bases and V by 6 bases; bases with no gene match: 5. This CDR3 is 15 amino acids long. Germline values: CDR1 LNHNV, CDR2 YYDKDF (reference sequence). Written as DNA, the CDR3 is TGTGCCACCAGGCCGGACAGGGGGGTCTACAATGAGCAGTTCTTC. This codes for CATRPDRGVYNEQFF.

The chain joins TRBV10-2 to TRBJ1-1; tentatively, D is TRBD1 (5 bases). V gave up 3 bases and J gave up 1 base, with 15 bases separating them. Germline CDR1 is WSHSY and CDR2 is SAAADI. The CDR3 length is 16 residues. In DNA, the CDR3 is TGCGCCAGCAGTGAAGGGTTTAGAGGGGCGAACACTGAAGCTTTCTTT. It is translated as CASSEGFRGANTEAFF.

The chain has TRBV5-4 and TRBJ1-2; tentatively, D is TRBD1 (6 bases). The CDR3 consists of 11 residues. Per germline, CDR1 SGHNT and CDR2 YYREEE (reference sequence). V was clipped by 6 bases and J by 7 bases, with 10 bases between them. The CDR3 DNA follows: TGTGCCAGCACACAGGGTAGTGGCTACACCTTC. It codes for CASTQGSGYTF.

This sequence joins TRBV19 and TRBJ1-1, with a weak D call TRBD1 (6 bases). Germline V gene lookup returns CDR1 LNHDA and CDR2 SQIVND (reference sequence). The V and J ends lost 5 bases and 5 bases respectively, with 15 bases between them. The CDR3 runs 14 residues. CDR3 bases: TGTGCCAGTAGTCTCGAACAGGGAAGGACTGAAGCTTTCTTT. This translates into CASSLEQGRTEAFF.

This clone is classed as large. J is TRBJ1-1 and V is TRBV11-3, with no clear D. This CDR3 has 15 amino acids. Per germline, CDR1 SGHNT and CDR2 YENEEA. V was cut by 0 bases and J by 4 bases, with 12 bases left in between. DNA of the CDR3: TGTGCCAGCAGCTTAGATCTGACGGGATCCACTGAAGCTTTCTTT. Its protein product is CASSLDLTGSTEAFF.